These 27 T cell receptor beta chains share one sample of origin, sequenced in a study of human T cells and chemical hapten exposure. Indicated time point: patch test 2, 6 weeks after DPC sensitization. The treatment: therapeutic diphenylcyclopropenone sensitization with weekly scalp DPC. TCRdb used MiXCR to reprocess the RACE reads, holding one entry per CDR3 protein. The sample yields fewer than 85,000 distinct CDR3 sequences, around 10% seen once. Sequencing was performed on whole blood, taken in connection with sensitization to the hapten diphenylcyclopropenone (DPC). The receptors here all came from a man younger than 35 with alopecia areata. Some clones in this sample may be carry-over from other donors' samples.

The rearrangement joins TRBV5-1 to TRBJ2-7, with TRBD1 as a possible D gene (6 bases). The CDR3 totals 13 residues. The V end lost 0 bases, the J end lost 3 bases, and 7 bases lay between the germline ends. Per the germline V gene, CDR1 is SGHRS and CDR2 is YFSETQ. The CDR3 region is CASSLGTVYEQYF. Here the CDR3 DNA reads TGCGCCAGCAGCTTGGGGACAGTCTACGAGCAGTACTTC. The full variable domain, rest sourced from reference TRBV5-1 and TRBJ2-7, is KAGVTQTPRYLIKTRGQQVTLSCSPISGHRSVSWYQQTPGQGLQFLFEYFSETQRNKGNFPGRFSGRQFSNSRSEMNVSTLELGDSALYLCASSLGTVYEQYFGPGTRLTVT.

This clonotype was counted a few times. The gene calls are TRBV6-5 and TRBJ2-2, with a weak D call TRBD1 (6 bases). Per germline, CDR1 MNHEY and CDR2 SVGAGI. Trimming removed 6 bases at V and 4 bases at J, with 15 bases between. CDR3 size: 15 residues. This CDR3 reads CASRPGTTLTGELFF. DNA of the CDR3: TGTGCCAGCAGACCCGGGACAACCCTCACCGGGGAGCTGTTTTTT.

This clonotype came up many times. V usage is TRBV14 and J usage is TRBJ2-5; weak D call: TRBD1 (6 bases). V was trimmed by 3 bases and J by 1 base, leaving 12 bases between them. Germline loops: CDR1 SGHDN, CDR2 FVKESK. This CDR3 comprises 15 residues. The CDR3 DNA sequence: TGTGCCAGCAGCCAGCAGGGGCAGACCCAAGAGACCCAGTACTTC. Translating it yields CASSQQGQTQETQYF.

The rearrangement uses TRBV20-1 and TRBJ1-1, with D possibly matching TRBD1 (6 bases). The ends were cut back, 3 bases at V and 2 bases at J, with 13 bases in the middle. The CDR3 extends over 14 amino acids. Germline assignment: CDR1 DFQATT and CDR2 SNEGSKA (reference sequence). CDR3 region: CSARSVRGNTEAFF. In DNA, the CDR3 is TGCAGTGCTAGGTCGGTCAGGGGTAACACTGAAGCTTTCTTT.

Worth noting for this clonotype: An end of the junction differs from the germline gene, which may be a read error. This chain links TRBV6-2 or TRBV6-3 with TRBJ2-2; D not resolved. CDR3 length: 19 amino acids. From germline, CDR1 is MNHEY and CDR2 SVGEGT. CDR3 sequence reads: CANSRRANKGTLNTGELFF. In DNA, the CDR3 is TGTGCCAACAGTCGCCGAGCCAATAAGGGAACGCTGAACACCGGGGAGCTGTTTTTT.

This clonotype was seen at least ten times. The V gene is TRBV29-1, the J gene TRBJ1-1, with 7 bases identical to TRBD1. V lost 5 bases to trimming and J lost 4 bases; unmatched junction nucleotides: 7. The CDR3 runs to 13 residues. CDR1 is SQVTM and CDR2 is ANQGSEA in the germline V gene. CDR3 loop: CSVRTGLSTEAFF. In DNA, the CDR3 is TGCAGCGTTCGGACAGGTTTGAGCACTGAAGCTTTCTTT.

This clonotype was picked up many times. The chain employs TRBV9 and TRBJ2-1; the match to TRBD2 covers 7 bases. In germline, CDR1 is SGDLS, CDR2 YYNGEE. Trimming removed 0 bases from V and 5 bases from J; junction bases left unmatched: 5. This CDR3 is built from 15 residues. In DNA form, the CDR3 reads TGTGCCAGCAGCGTAGATCCTAGCGGCGACAATGAGCAGTTCTTC. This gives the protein CASSVDPSGDNEQFF. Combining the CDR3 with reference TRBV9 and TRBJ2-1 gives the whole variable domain DSGVTQTPKHLITATGQRVTLRCSPRSGDLSVYWYQQSLDQGLQFLIQYYNGEERAKGNILERFSAQQFPDLHSELNLSSLELGDSALYFCASSVDPSGDNEQFFGPGTRLTVL.

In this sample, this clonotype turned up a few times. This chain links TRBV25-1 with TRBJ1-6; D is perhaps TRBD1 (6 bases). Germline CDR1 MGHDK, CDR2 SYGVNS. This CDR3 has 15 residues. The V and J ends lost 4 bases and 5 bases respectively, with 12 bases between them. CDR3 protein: CASSADRTNNSPLHF. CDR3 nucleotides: TGTGCCAGCAGTGCCGACAGGACGAATAATTCACCCCTCCACTTT.

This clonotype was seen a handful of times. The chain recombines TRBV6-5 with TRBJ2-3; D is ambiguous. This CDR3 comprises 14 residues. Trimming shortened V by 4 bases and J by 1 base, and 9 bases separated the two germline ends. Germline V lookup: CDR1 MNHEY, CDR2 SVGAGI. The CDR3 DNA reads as TGTGCCAGCAGTTCCGAGACCCGCACAGATACGCAGTATTTT. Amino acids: CASSSETRTDTQYF.

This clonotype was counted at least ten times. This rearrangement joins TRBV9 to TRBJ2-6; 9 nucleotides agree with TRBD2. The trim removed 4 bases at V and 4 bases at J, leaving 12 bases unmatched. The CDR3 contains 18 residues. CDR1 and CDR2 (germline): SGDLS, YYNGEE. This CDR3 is CASSPLAGVVLGANVLTF. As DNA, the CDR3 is TGTGCCAGCAGCCCCTTAGCGGGGGTGGTCTTAGGGGCCAACGTCCTGACTTTC.

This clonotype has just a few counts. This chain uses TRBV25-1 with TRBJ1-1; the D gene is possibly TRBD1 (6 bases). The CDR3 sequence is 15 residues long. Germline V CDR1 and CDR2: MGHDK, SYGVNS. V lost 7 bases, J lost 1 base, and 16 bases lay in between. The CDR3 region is CASKPYGGQNTEAFF. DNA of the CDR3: TGTGCCAGCAAACCATACGGGGGACAGAACACTGAAGCTTTCTTT.

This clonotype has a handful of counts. CDR3 loop: CASSLDVGVSTDTQYF. CDR3 DNA: TGTGCCAGCAGCTTAGACGTCGGGGTGAGCACAGATACGCAGTATTTT. This chain connects TRBV7-9 to TRBJ2-3; tentative D call: TRBD2 (5 bases). Germline V CDR1 and CDR2: SEHNR, FQNEAQ (reference sequence). V was trimmed by 1 base and J by 0 bases, leaving 11 bases between them. CDR3 length equals 16 residues.

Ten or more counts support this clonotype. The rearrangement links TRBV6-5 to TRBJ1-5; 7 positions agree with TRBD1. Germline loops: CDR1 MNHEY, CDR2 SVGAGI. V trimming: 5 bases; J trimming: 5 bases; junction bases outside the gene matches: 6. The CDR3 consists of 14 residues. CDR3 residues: CASSHDREDQPQHF. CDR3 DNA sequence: TGTGCCAGCAGTCACGACAGGGAGGATCAGCCCCAGCATTTT.

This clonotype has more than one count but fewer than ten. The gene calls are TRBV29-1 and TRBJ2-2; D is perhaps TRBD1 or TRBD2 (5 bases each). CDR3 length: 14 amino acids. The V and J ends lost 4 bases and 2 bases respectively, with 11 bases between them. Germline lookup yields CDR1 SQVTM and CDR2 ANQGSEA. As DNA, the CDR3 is TGCAGCGTTGCCGGGACGGTCAACACCGGGGAGCTGTTTTTT. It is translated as CSVAGTVNTGELFF.

CDR3 protein: CASRFGGPKYYEQYF. The CDR3 DNA reads as TGTGCCAGCAGATTCGGAGGCCCAAAGTACTACGAGCAGTACTTC. This sequence joins TRBV6-2 or TRBV6-3 and TRBJ2-7; possible D gene TRBD2, 5 bases. The CDR3 has 15 residues. The germline V gene has CDR1 MNHEY and CDR2 SVGEGT. Trimming removed 6 bases from V and 3 bases from J, with 18 bases in between.

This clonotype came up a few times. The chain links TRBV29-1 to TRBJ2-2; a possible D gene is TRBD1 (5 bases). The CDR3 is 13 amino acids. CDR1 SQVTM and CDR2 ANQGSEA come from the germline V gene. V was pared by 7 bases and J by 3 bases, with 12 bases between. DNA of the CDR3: TGCAGCGCGCGTCCAGGGTACACCGGGGAGCTGTTTTTT. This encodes CSARPGYTGELFF.

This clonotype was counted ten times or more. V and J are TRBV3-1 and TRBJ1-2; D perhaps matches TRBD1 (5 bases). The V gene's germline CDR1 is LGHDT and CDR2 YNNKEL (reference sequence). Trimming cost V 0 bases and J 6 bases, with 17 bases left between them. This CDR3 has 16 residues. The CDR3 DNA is TGTGCCAGCAGCCAAGAGCGGGGAGTTAAGGGACATGGCTACACCTTC. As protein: CASSQERGVKGHGYTF.

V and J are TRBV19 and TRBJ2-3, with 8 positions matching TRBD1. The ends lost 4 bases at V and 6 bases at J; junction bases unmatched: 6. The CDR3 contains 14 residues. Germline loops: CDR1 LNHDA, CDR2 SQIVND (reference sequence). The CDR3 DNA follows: TGTGCCAGTAGTAAAGGGACAGGCGGGGATACGCAGTATTTT. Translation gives CASSKGTGGDTQYF.

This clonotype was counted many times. The CDR3 DNA reads as TGTGCCAGCAGCCAAAAGTGGGACCGGGACAGGGGGCTAGTTGACACTGAAGCTTTCTTT. Its translation: CASSQKWDRDRGLVDTEAFF. The V call is TRBV3-1, the J call TRBJ1-1; 12 bases align to TRBD1. The germline gives CDR1 LGHDT, CDR2 YNNKEL (reference sequence). Trimming took 2 bases from V and 3 from J; bases not matched to a gene: 16. The CDR3 consists of 20 residues.

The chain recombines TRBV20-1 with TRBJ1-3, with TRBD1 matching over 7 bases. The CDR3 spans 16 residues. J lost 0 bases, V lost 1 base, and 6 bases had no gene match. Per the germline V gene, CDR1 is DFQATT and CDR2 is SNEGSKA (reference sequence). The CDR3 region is CSARATGTASGNTIYF. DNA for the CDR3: TGCAGTGCTAGAGCTACTGGGACAGCCTCTGGAAACACCATATATTTT.

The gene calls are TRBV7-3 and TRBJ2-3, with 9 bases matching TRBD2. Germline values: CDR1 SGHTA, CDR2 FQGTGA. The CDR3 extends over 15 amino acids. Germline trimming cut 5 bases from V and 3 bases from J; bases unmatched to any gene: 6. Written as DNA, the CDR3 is TGTGCCAGCAGCCAGGACGGACTAGCGACAGATACGCAGTATTTT. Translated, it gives CASSQDGLATDTQYF. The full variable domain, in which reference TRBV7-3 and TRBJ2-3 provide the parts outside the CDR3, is GAGVSQTPSNKVTEKGKYVELRCDPISGHTALYWYRQSLGQGPEFLIYFQGTGAADDSGLPNDRFFAVRPEGSVSTLKIQRTERGDSAVYLCASSQDGLATDTQYFGPGTRLTVL.

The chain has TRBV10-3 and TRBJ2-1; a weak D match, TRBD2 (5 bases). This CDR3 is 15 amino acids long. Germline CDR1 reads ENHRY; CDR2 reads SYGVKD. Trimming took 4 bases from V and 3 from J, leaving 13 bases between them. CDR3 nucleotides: TGTGCCATCAGTGTGGGCCCCGGGGACTACAATGAGCAGTTCTTC. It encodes CAISVGPGDYNEQFF.

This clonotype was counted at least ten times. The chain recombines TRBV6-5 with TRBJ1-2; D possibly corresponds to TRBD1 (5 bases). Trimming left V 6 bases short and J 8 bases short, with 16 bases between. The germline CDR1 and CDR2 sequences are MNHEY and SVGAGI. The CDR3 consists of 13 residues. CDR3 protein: CASSFLGTLGYTF. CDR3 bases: TGTGCCAGCAGCTTCCTGGGGACGCTCGGCTACACCTTC.

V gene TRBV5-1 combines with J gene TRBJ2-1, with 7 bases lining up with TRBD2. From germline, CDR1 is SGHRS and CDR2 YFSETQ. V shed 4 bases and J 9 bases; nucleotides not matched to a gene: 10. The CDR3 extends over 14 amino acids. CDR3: CASSGGDRVSEQFF. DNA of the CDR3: TGCGCCAGCAGCGGGGGGGACCGAGTCTCTGAGCAGTTCTTC.

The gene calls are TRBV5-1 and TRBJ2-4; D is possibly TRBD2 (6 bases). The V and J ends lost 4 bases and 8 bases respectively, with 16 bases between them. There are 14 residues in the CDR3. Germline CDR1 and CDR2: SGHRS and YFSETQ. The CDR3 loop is CASSQGGAKDIQYF. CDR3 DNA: TGCGCCAGCAGCCAAGGAGGGGCGAAAGACATTCAGTACTTC.

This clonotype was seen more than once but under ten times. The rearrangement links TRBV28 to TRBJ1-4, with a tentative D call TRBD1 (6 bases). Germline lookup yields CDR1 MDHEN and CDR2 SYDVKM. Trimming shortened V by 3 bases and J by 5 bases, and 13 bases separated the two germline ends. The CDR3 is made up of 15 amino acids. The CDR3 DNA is TGTGCCAGCAGTTTCGCAGTCACAGGGAATGAAAAACTGTTTTTT. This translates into CASSFAVTGNEKLFF.

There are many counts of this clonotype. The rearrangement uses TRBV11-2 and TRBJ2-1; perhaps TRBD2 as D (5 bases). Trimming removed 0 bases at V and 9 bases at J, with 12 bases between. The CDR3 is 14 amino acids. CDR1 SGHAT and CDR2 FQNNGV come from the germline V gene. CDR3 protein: CASSLDLIRGEQFF. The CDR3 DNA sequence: TGTGCCAGCAGCTTAGATCTTATCCGGGGTGAGCAGTTCTTC.